Listed below are T cell receptor beta chains from one sample, sequenced in a study of blood T cell repertoires in COVID-19. Produced via immunoSEQ multiplex PCR; TCRdb's table is partial and in-frame only. This sample carries approximately 220,000 clones, 65% to 85% of them seen once, and the ten largest clones take 2% to 2.5%. The material sequenced was peripheral blood. These receptors all come from a woman aged 55 to 70 with acute or convalescent COVID-19. Both conserved end residues are part of each CDR3. The order of the fields is V gene, D gene, J gene, clone size, CDR3 DNA, CDR3 protein. A D gene is named only where the DNA matches it firmly. Clone size is given for some rows only: seen once, a few or many times, or a class if the clone is expanded.

TRBV5-3	NA	TRBJ1-1	few	TGTGCCAGAAGCGCCGAACAGGGAAAAGAGAGTAGGGAAGCTTTCTTT	CARSAEQGKESREAFF
TRBV5-6	NA	TRBJ1-4	NA	TGTGCCAGCAACAACGTACAGGGACACGGTAATGAAAAACTGTTTTTT	CASNNVQGHGNEKLFF
TRBV5-1	TRBD1	TRBJ1-4	NA	TGCGCCAGCAGCAAGGGACAGGGGGCAGGTTTAACAGAAAAACTGTTTTTT	CASSKGQGAGLTEKLFF
TRBV4-2	NA	TRBJ2-2	NA	TGTGCCAGCAGCCAAGGGACTGCGTCCAGGCTGGCCGGGGAGCTGTTTTTT	CASSQGTASRLAGELFF
TRBV28	NA	TRBJ1-1	NA	TGTGCCAGCAGTTTGCCCCCGGGAGGACGGACTGAAGCTTTCTTT	CASSLPPGGRTEAFF
TRBV3-1/TRBV3-2	TRBD2	TRBJ2-5	NA	TGTGCCAGCAGCAAAGAACGGGGGGGAAATTTAAACCAAGAGACCCAGTACTTC	CASSKERGGNLNQETQYF
TRBV7-8	NA	TRBJ1-3	NA	TGTGCCAGCAGCCCCAACCGGCAGGGGTTTATATTCTCAGGAAACACCATATATTTT	CASSPNRQGFIFSGNTIYF
TRBV19	NA	TRBJ1-1	NA	TGTGCCAGTAGTATAAAGAGCCTTACCAACACTGAAGCTTTCTTT	CASSIKSLTNTEAFF
TRBV9	TRBD2	TRBJ2-2	NA	TGTGCCAGCAGCCTGGGACTAGCGGGGGGGCCAGGGTCTGGGGAGCTGTTTTTT	CASSLGLAGGPGSGELFF
TRBV18	NA	TRBJ1-2	few	TGTGCCAGCTCACCACCGGGGCGGAGTGGCTACACCTTC	CASSPPGRSGYTF
TRBV2	TRBD1	TRBJ2-2	once	TGTGCCAGTCAAATTACAGGGGCGGGCGGGGAGCTGTTTTTT	CASQITGAGGELFF
TRBV9	TRBD1	TRBJ1-1	NA	TGTGCCAGCAGCGCTGGACAGGGGGTGATGAGGAACACTGAAGCTTTCTTT	CASSAGQGVMRNTEAFF
TRBV27	NA	TRBJ2-3	NA	TGTGCCAGCAGTTCCCCAGGGGAGTTAGATACGCAGTATTTT	CASSSPGELDTQYF
TRBV10-1	TRBD1	TRBJ2-1	NA	TGCGCCAGCAGTGAGTCTCCGGGACAGGGCACAACCCGGTCCTCTCAGGAGCAGTTCTTC	CASSESPGQGTTRSSQEQFF
TRBV12-3/TRBV12-4	NA	TRBJ2-3	NA	TGTGCCAGCAGTTTGACTAGTACAGATACGCAGTATTTT	CASSLTSTDTQYF
TRBV5-1	TRBD1	TRBJ1-1	NA	TGCGCCAGCAGCTTGGTAGGGGGCATTACTGAAGCTTTCTTT	CASSLVGGITEAFF
TRBV7-9	TRBD2	TRBJ2-1	NA	TGTGCCAGCAGCCCCCCAGCGGGGGGACCTCATGAGCAGTTCTTC	CASSPPAGGPHEQFF
TRBV23-1	TRBD1	TRBJ1-6	NA	TGCGCCAGCAGTCAATCCCCCCAGGACAGGCCGCCAGGCCCTTCACCCCTCCACTTT	CASSQSPQDRPPGPSPLHF
TRBV20-1	NA	TRBJ2-1	NA	TGCAGTGCTAGTCAAGAGCCTGAGCAGTTCTTC	CSASQEPEQFF
TRBV2	TRBD1	TRBJ2-7	NA	TGTGCCAGCAAGGGGACAGGTTTCGACTACGAGCAGTACTTC	CASKGTGFDYEQYF
TRBV29-1	TRBD1	TRBJ2-2	once	TGCAGCGTGAGGGACAGGCGGAACACCGGGGAGCTGTTTTTT	CSVRDRRNTGELFF
TRBV6-5	NA	TRBJ1-1	once	TGTGCCAGCAGAACAAGCGGCACTGAAGCTTTCTTT	CASRTSGTEAFF
TRBV24-1	TRBD2	TRBJ2-1	once	TGTGCCACCAGCCTGACTAGCGGGGGGTACAATGAGCAGTTCTTC	CATSLTSGGYNEQFF
TRBV2	TRBD1	TRBJ1-3	few	TGTGCCAGCAGATTGGGACAGAGCTCTGGAAACACCATATATTTT	CASRLGQSSGNTIYF
TRBV6-6	NA	TRBJ1-1	NA	TGTGCCAGCAGTTACTTGGGGGGAGGGGCCGCTTTCTTT	CASSYLGGGAAFF
TRBV9	TRBD2	TRBJ2-3	NA	TGTGCCAGCAGCGTAGTGTCTAGCGGGGCTAGCACAGATACGCAGTATTTT	CASSVVSSGASTDTQYF
TRBV10-3	NA	TRBJ1-1	NA	TGTGCCATCAGTGAGGCGGGGATCACTGAAGCTTTCTTT	CAISEAGITEAFF
TRBV5-6	TRBD1	TRBJ1-4	NA	TGTGCCAGCAGCTTGGGTCGGACAGGGATTAGGGATGAAAAACTGTTTTTT	CASSLGRTGIRDEKLFF